The table lists the clone carrying this T cell receptor (beta chain) with a few counts. Isolation per sample recovered at least 6 million PBMCs. The record originates from a study of blood T cells in healthy people across ages. The second PCR ran about 6 to 12 cycles with a sample-barcoded 5' primer and J-beta primers. The template-switch adaptor was a 5' adaptor with 12 random nucleotides. It tagged each cDNA molecule. MiXCR, run by TCRdb on the 5' RACE reads, gives a single entry per CDR3 protein. This sample yields around 1.5 million distinct CDR3 sequences, of which around 42% are seen a single time; roughly 7.9% belongs to the top ten. V was shortened by 3 bases and J by 7 bases, with 16 bases between the two germline ends. CDR3 length: 15 residues.

The chain recombines TRBV12-3 or TRBV12-4 with TRBJ1-5; D unclear. The sequencing input was blood. This receptor was taken from a woman under 30 in good health. CDR3: CASSLGSGVGQPQHF. The DNA of the CDR3 is TGTGCCAGCAGTTTGGGTTCTGGGGTAGGACAGCCCCAGCATTTT.